The rows below give T cell receptor beta chains drawn from one sample of a study of blood T cell repertoires in COVID-19. TCRdb's table, derived via immunoSEQ multiplex PCR, lists solely in-frame clones and lacks some. Among under 60,000 clones listed, roughly 87% were seen once. The sequenced sample was peripheral blood. The source is a man aged 60 to 69 with acute or convalescent COVID-19. Both conserved end residues are part of each CDR3. D genes are given only for firm matches. The size of a clone is reported for some rows only, either as once, few or many, or as a class for expanded clones.

J gene: TRBJ1-1; clone size: -; CDR3 length: 14; D gene: TRBD1; V gene: TRBV5-6; CDR3 DNA: TGTGCCAGCAGCTCCAGGGGGCGAAAAACTGAAGCTTTCTTT; CDR3 protein: CASSSRGRKTEAFF
J gene: TRBJ1-1; clone size: -; CDR3 length: 16; D gene: -; V gene: TRBV11-2; CDR3 DNA: TGTGCCAGCAGCCGTGACAGCGCCATCGTGAACACTGAAGCTTTCTTT; CDR3 protein: CASSRDSAIVNTEAFF
J gene: TRBJ2-3; clone size: -; CDR3 length: 16; D gene: TRBD2; V gene: TRBV9; CDR3 DNA: TGTGCCAGCAGCGTACTAGCGGGGATAACCACAGATACGCAGTATTTT; CDR3 protein: CASSVLAGITTDTQYF
J gene: TRBJ1-1; clone size: -; CDR3 length: 15; D gene: -; V gene: TRBV5-4; CDR3 DNA: TGTGCCAGCAGCTTTGACTTCAACTCTTACACTGAAGCTTTCTTT; CDR3 protein: CASSFDFNSYTEAFF
J gene: TRBJ2-3; clone size: -; CDR3 length: 16; D gene: TRBD2; V gene: TRBV7-2; CDR3 DNA: TGTGCCAGCAGTTCCTCTAGCGGGGGTTTCACAGATACGCAGTATTTT; CDR3 protein: CASSSSSGGFTDTQYF
J gene: TRBJ1-1; clone size: -; CDR3 length: 13; D gene: -; V gene: TRBV7-9; CDR3 DNA: TGTGCCAGCCAACAGGAGTCGAACACTGAAGCTTTCTTT; CDR3 protein: CASQQESNTEAFF
J gene: TRBJ1-4; clone size: -; CDR3 length: 18; D gene: -; V gene: TRBV27; CDR3 DNA: TGTGCCAGCAGTTTGATAGGGCAGGGGTCTTCGACTAATGAAAAACTGTTTTTT; CDR3 protein: CASSLIGQGSSTNEKLFF
J gene: TRBJ2-3; clone size: -; CDR3 length: 16; D gene: -; V gene: TRBV7-9; CDR3 DNA: TGTGCCAGCAGCCCTCCGACAGCCCCTAGCACAGATACGCAGTATTTT; CDR3 protein: CASSPPTAPSTDTQYF
J gene: TRBJ2-7; clone size: -; CDR3 length: 15; D gene: -; V gene: TRBV6-1; CDR3 DNA: TGTGCCAGCAGTGAAGTAAGGAGGGGCTCGGACGAGCAGTACTTC; CDR3 protein: CASSEVRRGSDEQYF
J gene: TRBJ1-2; clone size: -; CDR3 length: 15; D gene: -; V gene: TRBV24-1; CDR3 DNA: TGTGCCACCAGTGATGGAATTTCGGAGGGCTATGGCTACACCTTC; CDR3 protein: CATSDGISEGYGYTF
J gene: TRBJ2-3; clone size: once; CDR3 length: 13; D gene: TRBD2; V gene: TRBV4-1; CDR3 DNA: TGCGCCAGCAGCCAAAGGGAGGGATTGACGCAGTATTTT; CDR3 protein: CASSQREGLTQYF
J gene: TRBJ1-5; clone size: -; CDR3 length: 14; D gene: -; V gene: TRBV19; CDR3 DNA: TGTGCCAGTAGTTGGGCGGGACGGCGGCAGCCCCAGCATTTT; CDR3 protein: CASSWAGRRQPQHF
J gene: TRBJ1-1; clone size: -; CDR3 length: 14; D gene: -; V gene: TRBV7-9; CDR3 DNA: TGTGCCAGCAGCCCATCCCAGGGATCTCCTGAAGCTTTCTTT; CDR3 protein: CASSPSQGSPEAFF
J gene: TRBJ1-2; clone size: -; CDR3 length: 16; D gene: -; V gene: TRBV21-1; CDR3 DNA: TGTGCCAGCCCGGACAGGGTCCCCTGTGCTAACTATGGCTACACCTTC; CDR3 protein: CASPDRVPCANYGYTF
J gene: TRBJ2-5; clone size: -; CDR3 length: 14; D gene: -; V gene: TRBV5-1; CDR3 DNA: TGCGCCAGCAGAGCAGTAGACTTCCAAGAGACCCAGTACTTC; CDR3 protein: CASRAVDFQETQYF
J gene: TRBJ1-1; clone size: -; CDR3 length: 16; D gene: TRBD1; V gene: TRBV7-2; CDR3 DNA: TGTGCCAGCAGCTTTCAATCAGGACAGGGCAACACTGAAGCTTTCTTT; CDR3 protein: CASSFQSGQGNTEAFF
J gene: TRBJ1-1; clone size: -; CDR3 length: 13; D gene: -; V gene: TRBV29-1; CDR3 DNA: TGCAGCGCGGGGGGACTACCGAACACTGAAGCTTTCTTT; CDR3 protein: CSAGGLPNTEAFF
J gene: TRBJ1-1; clone size: -; CDR3 length: 13; D gene: -; V gene: TRBV5-1; CDR3 DNA: TGCGCCAGCAGCCTTTTCGCAGGCACTGAAGCTTTCTTT; CDR3 protein: CASSLFAGTEAFF
J gene: TRBJ1-1; clone size: -; CDR3 length: 12; D gene: TRBD1; V gene: TRBV24-1; CDR3 DNA: TGTGCCACCAGTGAATGGACAGGGGAAGCTTTCTTT; CDR3 protein: CATSEWTGEAFF
J gene: TRBJ1-1; clone size: -; CDR3 length: 16; D gene: -; V gene: TRBV19; CDR3 DNA: TGTGCCAGTAGTATAGGGGGGACTTGGGGCGCCGTTGAAGCTTTCTTT; CDR3 protein: CASSIGGTWGAVEAFF
J gene: TRBJ1-1; clone size: -; CDR3 length: 14; D gene: -; V gene: TRBV25-1; CDR3 DNA: TGTGCCAGCAGTGAATCCGGGGTCGGGACTGAAGCTTTCTTT; CDR3 protein: CASSESGVGTEAFF
J gene: TRBJ2-3; clone size: -; CDR3 length: 15; D gene: TRBD2; V gene: TRBV4-2; CDR3 DNA: TGTGCCAGCAGCCAAGATAGCGGGGGGGCAGATACGCAGTATTTT; CDR3 protein: CASSQDSGGADTQYF
J gene: TRBJ2-7; clone size: few; CDR3 length: 15; D gene: -; V gene: TRBV7-2; CDR3 DNA: TGTGCCAGCAGCTTAGAGGCCGAGGCAGGGGCCGGGCAGTACTTC; CDR3 protein: CASSLEAEAGAGQYF
J gene: TRBJ2-5; clone size: -; CDR3 length: 16; D gene: -; V gene: TRBV9; CDR3 DNA: TGTGCCAGCAGCCTAACGGGACTTGGCGGGCAAGAGACCCAGTACTTC; CDR3 protein: CASSLTGLGGQETQYF
J gene: TRBJ1-1; clone size: -; CDR3 length: 13; D gene: -; V gene: TRBV28; CDR3 DNA: TGTGCCAGCATAAGGACAGTGAACACTGAAGCTTTCTTT; CDR3 protein: CASIRTVNTEAFF
J gene: TRBJ2-7; clone size: -; CDR3 length: 12; D gene: -; V gene: TRBV29-1; CDR3 DNA: TGCAGCGTTGAAACGGGGATCGACGAGCAGTACTTC; CDR3 protein: CSVETGIDEQYF
J gene: TRBJ2-1; clone size: -; CDR3 length: 16; D gene: TRBD1; V gene: TRBV3-1/TRBV3-2; CDR3 DNA: TGTGCCAGCAGCCTAGGACAGGGCTTAACCTACAATGAGCAGTTCTTC; CDR3 protein: CASSLGQGLTYNEQFF
J gene: TRBJ1-5; clone size: -; CDR3 length: 14; D gene: -; V gene: TRBV27; CDR3 DNA: TGTGCCAGCAGAGGCAGGGTCGACAATCAGCCCCAGCATTTT; CDR3 protein: CASRGRVDNQPQHF
J gene: TRBJ1-5; clone size: -; CDR3 length: 15; D gene: TRBD1; V gene: TRBV7-2; CDR3 DNA: TGTGCCAGCAGCCTTACTCAGGGGGCGGGTCAGCCCCAGCATTTT; CDR3 protein: CASSLTQGAGQPQHF
J gene: TRBJ2-7; clone size: -; CDR3 length: 16; D gene: TRBD1; V gene: TRBV6-1; CDR3 DNA: TGTGCCAGCAGTGGGCCCGGACAGGGGGTTCTCCACGAGCAGTACTTC; CDR3 protein: CASSGPGQGVLHEQYF
J gene: TRBJ1-1; clone size: -; CDR3 length: 14; D gene: -; V gene: TRBV30; CDR3 DNA: TGTGCCTACAGACCCCGGGAGAAGAACACTGAAGCTTTCTTT; CDR3 protein: CAYRPREKNTEAFF
J gene: TRBJ2-1; clone size: -; CDR3 length: 14; D gene: -; V gene: TRBV3-1/TRBV3-2; CDR3 DNA: TGTGCCAGCAGCCAAGGTTCCGGGGTTGGGGAGCAGTTCTTC; CDR3 protein: CASSQGSGVGEQFF
J gene: TRBJ1-2; clone size: -; CDR3 length: 15; D gene: -; V gene: TRBV7-2; CDR3 DNA: TGTGCCAGCAGCTTACAGAAGACAGATTTCTATGGCTACACCTTC; CDR3 protein: CASSLQKTDFYGYTF
J gene: TRBJ1-5; clone size: once; CDR3 length: 15; D gene: TRBD1; V gene: TRBV5-1; CDR3 DNA: TGCGCCAGCAGCCCTGGGACAGGGGGCAATCAGCCCCAGCATTTT; CDR3 protein: CASSPGTGGNQPQHF
J gene: TRBJ2-7; clone size: -; CDR3 length: 15; D gene: -; V gene: TRBV7-2; CDR3 DNA: TGTGCCAGCAGCCCCCAGGGTGTGGGCTCCTACGAGCAGTACTTC; CDR3 protein: CASSPQGVGSYEQYF
J gene: TRBJ2-3; clone size: -; CDR3 length: 14; D gene: -; V gene: TRBV9; CDR3 DNA: TGTGCCAGCAGCGTTTTACAGGGCACAGATACGCAGTATTTT; CDR3 protein: CASSVLQGTDTQYF
J gene: TRBJ2-2; clone size: -; CDR3 length: 18; D gene: -; V gene: TRBV5-4; CDR3 DNA: TGTGCCAGCAGCCAACCCAGAGGACAAGCCTCAAGCACCGGGGAGCTGTTTTTT; CDR3 protein: CASSQPRGQASSTGELFF
J gene: TRBJ2-5; clone size: -; CDR3 length: 12; D gene: -; V gene: TRBV12-3/TRBV12-4; CDR3 DNA: TGTGCCAGCAGTCCCCGTCAGGAGACCCAGTACTTC; CDR3 protein: CASSPRQETQYF
J gene: TRBJ1-4; clone size: once; CDR3 length: 15; D gene: TRBD1; V gene: TRBV9; CDR3 DNA: TGTGCCAGCAGCGCCCGACAGGGTGGTAATGAAAAACTGTTTTTT; CDR3 protein: CASSARQGGNEKLFF
J gene: TRBJ2-3; clone size: once; CDR3 length: 15; D gene: TRBD2; V gene: TRBV19; CDR3 DNA: TGTGCCAGTAGGCGACTAGCGGGGGTGACAGATACGCAGTATTTT; CDR3 protein: CASRRLAGVTDTQYF
J gene: TRBJ2-5; clone size: -; CDR3 length: 15; D gene: -; V gene: TRBV11-3; CDR3 DNA: TGTGCCAGCAGCCAAGGGCGGGGAGTCCAAGAGACCCAGTACTTC; CDR3 protein: CASSQGRGVQETQYF
J gene: TRBJ2-3; clone size: -; CDR3 length: 17; D gene: TRBD2; V gene: TRBV4-1; CDR3 DNA: TGCGCCAGCAGCCCACAACTGGGAGGGACTAGCACAGATACGCAGTATTTT; CDR3 protein: CASSPQLGGTSTDTQYF
J gene: TRBJ1-2; clone size: -; CDR3 length: 13; D gene: -; V gene: TRBV5-5; CDR3 DNA: TGTGCCAGCAGCTTGGGACAGAACTATGGCTACACCTTC; CDR3 protein: CASSLGQNYGYTF
J gene: TRBJ1-1; clone size: -; CDR3 length: 12; D gene: -; V gene: TRBV6-6; CDR3 DNA: TGTGCCAGCAGGGGACAACAAGGGCCTGCTTTCTTT; CDR3 protein: CASRGQQGPAFF
J gene: TRBJ2-2; clone size: -; CDR3 length: 15; D gene: -; V gene: TRBV9; CDR3 DNA: TGTGCCAGCAGCGGAAACAGGGACCGCACCGGGGAGCTGTTTTTT; CDR3 protein: CASSGNRDRTGELFF
J gene: TRBJ1-5; clone size: -; CDR3 length: 15; D gene: TRBD1; V gene: TRBV5-8; CDR3 DNA: TGTGCCAGCAGCTTCGACAGGGGAGGCAATCAGCCCCAGCATTTT; CDR3 protein: CASSFDRGGNQPQHF